This T cell receptor (beta chain) was recorded in a study of blood T cell repertoires in COVID-19. Profiled with immunoSEQ multiplex PCR; TCRdb holds only in-frame clones, not every one. Of tens of thousands of clones listed, roughly 89% are singletons. Germline CDR1 reads LGHDT; CDR2 reads YNNKEL (reference sequence). Between the trimmed V and J ends, which lost 3 bases and 2 bases, there was a span of 13 bases. This CDR3 has 15 amino acids. The chain carries TRBV3-1 (or the pseudogene TRBV3-2) and TRBJ1-2; tentative D call: TRBD1 (6 bases). The specimen sequenced was peripheral blood. The source of this sequence is a woman in her seventies with acute or convalescent COVID-19. The DNA of the CDR3 is TGTGCCAGCAGCCAGGGCGGGGGGGGCAACTATGGCTACACCTTC. It codes for CASSQGGGGNYGYTF.